The 13 T cell receptor beta chains below come from one sample, sequenced in a study of CD8 T cells in Susac syndrome. Reverse transcription used about 0.45 to 1 ug RNA and random hexamers. TCRdb used MiXCR to reprocess the immunoSEQ multiplex PCR reads, holding one entry per CDR3 protein. Here the sample spans fewer than 200,000 distinct CDR3 sequences, approximately 94% being singletons. The sequenced material came from CD4+ T cells from PBMCs. The receptors were sampled from a human donor in good health.

This rearrangement joins TRBV19 to TRBJ1-2; D is possibly TRBD1 (5 bases). This CDR3 region has 14 residues. Trimming shortened V by 7 bases and J by 1 base, and 13 bases separated the two germline ends. CDR1 is LNHDA and CDR2 is SQIVND in the germline V gene (reference sequence). The CDR3 sequence: CASNSRERNYGYTF. In DNA form, the CDR3 reads TGTGCCAGTAACAGCAGGGAACGTAACTATGGCTACACCTTC. The full variable domain, with the rest looked up from reference TRBV19 and TRBJ1-2, is DGGITQSPKYLFRKEGQNVTLSCEQNLNHDAMYWYRQDPGQGLRLIYYSQIVNDFQKGDIAEGYSVSREKKESFPLTVTSAQKNPTAFYLCASNSRERNYGYTFGSGTRLTVV.

This clonotype came up once. The chain has TRBV4-3 and TRBJ2-7; 13 nucleotides align to TRBD2. The CDR3 totals 15 residues. From germline, CDR1 is LGHNA and CDR2 YSLEER. V lost 0 bases to trimming and J lost 9 bases; unmatched junction nucleotides: 5. CDR3 region: CASSQEGLAGAVQYF. DNA for the CDR3: TGCGCCAGCAGCCAAGAAGGACTAGCGGGAGCTGTGCAGTACTTC.

The J gene is TRBJ2-1, the V gene TRBV3-1; 8 positions agree with TRBD2. J gave up 1 base and V 4 bases, and 6 bases lay outside the gene matches. Germline CDR1 reads LGHDT; CDR2 reads YNNKEL (reference sequence). The CDR3 is made up of 16 amino acids. The CDR3 sequence is CASSPPGTSSYNEQFF. The CDR3 bases are TGTGCCAGCAGCCCCCCCGGGACTAGTTCCTACAATGAGCAGTTCTTC.

This chain joins TRBV15 and TRBJ2-3; 9 bases are a match to TRBD2. Germline-derived CDR1 and CDR2 are LNHNV and YYDKDF (reference sequence). The CDR3 sequence is 17 residues long. V was clipped by 4 bases and J by 0 bases; unmatched bases: 8. The CDR3 region is CATSKNRLAASTDTQYF. DNA of the CDR3: TGTGCCACCAGCAAGAACAGACTAGCGGCTAGCACAGATACGCAGTATTTT.

The V and J genes are TRBV2 and TRBJ2-3; D perhaps matches TRBD1 (5 bases). The CDR3 has 15 amino acids. Per the germline V gene, CDR1 is SNHLY and CDR2 is FYNNEI. V shed 4 bases and J shed 4 bases, with 15 bases lying between them. CDR3 nucleotide sequence: TGTGCCAGCAGTGCATTCACCCAGGGATCAGATACGCAGTATTTT. Protein sequence: CASSAFTQGSDTQYF.

The V gene is TRBV20-1, the J gene TRBJ2-1, with a possible D match to TRBD1 (6 bases). V gave up 4 bases and J gave up 8 bases, with 9 bases separating them. The CDR3 is 11 amino acids. Germline assignment: CDR1 DFQATT and CDR2 SNEGSKA (reference sequence). The CDR3 region is CSATRGDEQFF. CDR3 in DNA: TGCAGTGCTACCAGGGGTGATGAGCAGTTCTTC.

The chain couples TRBV27 to TRBJ2-4; D call uncertain. Between the trimmed V and J ends, which lost 4 bases and 1 base, there was a span of 11 bases. The CDR3 has 15 residues. Germline-derived CDR1 and CDR2 are MNHEY and SMNVEV (reference sequence). This chain's CDR3 is CASSSNSLAKNIQYF. CDR3 DNA: TGTGCCAGCAGTTCGAATTCTCTCGCCAAAAACATTCAGTACTTC.

The chain carries TRBV30 and TRBJ2-7; TRBD2 agrees at 9 bases. CDR1 is GTSNPN, CDR2 SVGIG, per germline (reference sequence). This CDR3 comprises 15 residues. With 2 bases clipped from V and 1 base from J, the junction kept 6 bases outside the gene matches. Written as DNA, the CDR3 is TGTGCCTGGAGTCGGACTAGCGCGGGATCCTACGAGCAGTACTTC. Translated, it gives CAWSRTSAGSYEQYF.

This clonotype was observed a single time. The V and J genes are TRBV4-2 and TRBJ2-3, with D tentatively TRBD2 (7 bases). Between the trimmed V and J ends, which lost 1 base and 2 bases, there was a span of 19 bases. Germline V gene data show CDR1 as LGHNA and CDR2 as YNFKEQ. The CDR3 length is 18 residues. CDR3 sequence reads: CASSQGLQGGGFTDTQYF. CDR3 bases: TGTGCCAGCAGCCAAGGTTTACAGGGAGGGGGTTTCACAGATACGCAGTATTTT.

This chain connects TRBV7-8 to TRBJ2-1; 7 nucleotides align to TRBD2. The CDR3 has 14 residues. Germline loops: CDR1 SGHVS, CDR2 FQNEAQ. With V trimmed by 11 bases and J by 6 bases, 13 bases remained unmatched. The CDR3 nucleotides are TGTGCCGCGAGGGGTAGCGGGCGATCCAATGAGCAGTTCTTC. Its protein is CAARGSGRSNEQFF.

This sequence joins TRBV9 and TRBJ2-3, with D unclear. V gave up 0 bases and J gave up 0 bases, with 11 bases separating them. This CDR3 region has 16 residues. Looked up from germline, CDR1 is SGDLS and CDR2 is YYNGEE. Here the CDR3 reads CASSVGRTGSTDTQYF. The DNA of the CDR3 is TGTGCCAGCAGCGTAGGGCGGACCGGGAGCACAGATACGCAGTATTTT.

This sequence joins TRBV30 and TRBJ2-3; 10 bases align to TRBD2. V shed 0 bases, J shed 6 bases, and the junction held 9 bases outside the gene matches. Germline V CDR1 and CDR2: GTSNPN, SVGIG (reference sequence). The CDR3 consists of 16 residues. The CDR3 DNA follows: TGTGCCTGGAGTGTAGGGCTAGCGGGAGATGGTGATACGCAGTATTTT. This encodes CAWSVGLAGDGDTQYF.

The chain joins TRBV5-4 to TRBJ2-1; 10 positions agree with TRBD1. CDR1 is SGHNT and CDR2 is YYREEE in the germline V gene (reference sequence). The CDR3 totals 17 residues. The V gene end was trimmed by 0 bases and the J gene end by 6 bases; junction bases not matched to a gene: 9. The CDR3 reads CASSLGQGARGVNEQFF. The DNA for the CDR3 is TGTGCCAGCAGCTTGGGACAGGGGGCACGGGGAGTCAATGAGCAGTTCTTC.